This T cell receptor (beta chain) was sequenced during a study of T-cell reconstitution after alpha-beta-depleted transplantation in children. Overall study findings and caveats: As was reported, about two months after transplant, alpha-beta T cells came from several hundred expanded graft clones. From surviving recipient T cells and thymic progenitors came the high day-60 TCRbeta diversity observed in some patients. Newly made T cells mostly supplied T-cell counts and diversity one year after transplant.

A TCRbeta library incorporating unique molecular identifiers was prepared. TCRdb called the PCR reads again in MiXCR, with one record for every CDR3 protein. The sample carries 280,000 or so distinct CDR3 sequences, more than 9% recorded once. Comment on this clonotype: Its target is not known.

The input for sequencing was peripheral blood, taken 180 days after TCRalphabeta/CD19-depleted stem cell transplant. The receptor's source is a male patient aged 2-9 years who had a stem cell transplant for chronic granulomatous disease, so the T cells may come from the graft donor.

CDR3 loop: CASNQNQGQPFMNTEAFF. The DNA for the CDR3 is TGCGCCAGCAACCAGAACCAGGGACAGCCCTTCATGAACACTGAAGCTTTCTTT. This chain joins TRBV5-1 and TRBJ1-1; 7 bases are shared with TRBD1. Losses at the gene ends were 6 bases for V and 0 bases for J; bases not matched to a gene: 17. Per germline, CDR1 SGHRS and CDR2 YFSETQ. The CDR3 totals 18 residues.